One and the same sample provided the 14 T cell receptor beta chains below, sequenced in a study of tumor T cells in aggressive B-cell lymphoma. The protocol was immunoSEQ multiplex PCR, while the TCRdb copy is restricted to in-frame clones and leaves out a portion. This sample has about 5,600 clones, with around 82% found just once. Source material: tumor tissue. Receptors were obtained from an adult with diffuse large B cell lymphoma.

The V call is TRBV6-6, the J call TRBJ1-5; D might be TRBD1 (6 bases). CDR1 and CDR2 from the germline V gene are MNHNY and SVGAGI (reference sequence). V lost 6 bases, J lost 5 bases, and 14 bases lay in between. CDR3 size: 14 residues. The CDR3: CASSQTGSHQPQHF. DNA for the CDR3: TGTGCCAGCAGCCAAACAGGGAGCCATCAGCCCCAGCATTTT.

This clone was observed a handful of times. The V gene is TRBV6-5, the J gene TRBJ2-7; 10 nucleotides agree with TRBD1. This CDR3 spans 13 amino acids. From germline, CDR1 is MNHEY and CDR2 SVGAGI. V shed 7 bases and J 2 bases; nucleotides not matched to a gene: 2. CDR3 in DNA: TGTGCCAGCATGGGGACAGGGGCCTACGAGCAGTACTTC. Encoded protein: CASMGTGAYEQYF.

The rearrangement links TRBV2 to TRBJ1-3; D is ambiguous. The CDR3 runs 13 residues. Germline V CDR1 and CDR2: SNHLY, FYNNEI. V lost 4 bases and J lost 8, with 12 bases in between. The CDR3 loop reads CASSVLESDTIYF. DNA for the CDR3: TGTGCCAGCAGTGTTCTGGAGTCCGACACCATATATTTT.

CDR3 coding DNA: TGTGCCAGCAGCCCTAGACAGGGGATCTTTTACGAGCAGTACTTC. It yields the protein CASSPRQGIFYEQYF. J is TRBJ2-7 and V is TRBV11-2; 8 bases are shared with TRBD1. The V gene end was trimmed by 5 bases and the J gene end by 4 bases; junction bases not matched to a gene: 10. Per the germline V gene, CDR1 is SGHAT and CDR2 is FQNNGV. The CDR3 runs to 15 residues.

This clone was counted only a few times. The chain uses TRBV23-1 and TRBJ2-5; 8 bases map to TRBD1. TRBV23-1 has ORF status, its function being uncertain. CDR3 size: 17 residues. The junction had 15 bases not matched to a gene; V was cut back by 8 bases and J by 1 base. As DNA, the CDR3 is TGCGCCAGCCCTCAGGGGGCGATTCAGTCCGCCCAAGAGACCCAGTACTTC. It yields the protein CASPQGAIQSAQETQYF.

The chain is built from TRBV7-8 and TRBJ1-1, with 7 bases identical to TRBD1. The V gene's germline CDR1 is SGHVS and CDR2 FQNEAQ. The CDR3 has 14 amino acids. The V segment lost 3 bases and the J segment 3 bases; nucleotides outside the gene matches: 4. The chain's CDR3 is CASSFTTGHTEAFF. CDR3 DNA: TGTGCCAGCAGCTTTACGACAGGGCACACTGAAGCTTTCTTT.

The V call is TRBV6-5, the J call TRBJ1-1, with 11 bases matching TRBD1. Unmatched junction bases numbered 9, after V lost 6 bases and J lost 9 bases. Germline assignment: CDR1 MNHEY and CDR2 SVGAGI. The CDR3 extends over 14 amino acids. CDR3 residues: CASSPPGQGAQAFF. The CDR3 bases are TGTGCCAGCAGCCCCCCCGGACAGGGGGCCCAAGCTTTCTTT.

V is TRBV28 and J is TRBJ2-7, with 7 bases fitting TRBD2. The trim removed 6 bases at V and 2 bases at J, leaving 7 bases unmatched. Germline loops: CDR1 MDHEN, CDR2 SYDVKM. This CDR3 region has 14 residues. The CDR3 nucleotides are TGTGCCAGCAGGAGCGGGACGCCCCCCTACGAGCAGTACTTC. Translation: CASRSGTPPYEQYF.

The chain joins TRBV11-2 to TRBJ1-3; D is undetermined. Germline-derived CDR1 and CDR2 are SGHAT and FQNNGV. This CDR3 spans 13 amino acids. V lost 2 bases and J 2 bases, leaving 4 bases between the germline ends. DNA for the CDR3: TGTGCCAGCAGCTTATCTACTGGAAACACCATATATTTT. It yields the protein CASSLSTGNTIYF.

This clone was observed a single time. The chain links TRBV5-4 to TRBJ1-3; D gene unclear. This CDR3 comprises 14 residues. The germline V gene encodes CDR1 SGHNT and CDR2 YYREEE (reference sequence). Trimming stripped 4 bases from V and 0 bases from J, with 8 bases between. The CDR3 region has the DNA TGTGCCAGCAGCCCTGTTCTCTCTGGAAACACCATATATTTT. Protein: CASSPVLSGNTIYF.

The chain recombines TRBV28 with TRBJ2-1, with 12 bases identical to TRBD2. Trimming removed 5 bases from V and 8 bases from J; junction bases left unmatched: 10. Germline V gives CDR1 MDHEN, CDR2 SYDVKM. The CDR3 contains 16 residues. CDR3 amino acids: CASSTILAGGGYEQFF. The CDR3 nucleotides read TGTGCCAGCAGTACTATACTAGCGGGAGGTGGATATGAGCAGTTCTTC.

V and J are TRBV5-1 and TRBJ2-3; possibly TRBD2 for D (5 bases). Deletions cut 4 bases from V and 0 bases from J, with 12 bases between. This CDR3 spans 15 amino acids. Germline V CDR1 and CDR2: SGHRS, YFSETQ. CDR3 in amino acids: CASSVGSASTDTQYF. The CDR3 bases are TGCGCCAGCAGCGTCGGTAGCGCCAGCACAGATACGCAGTATTTT.

The chain carries TRBV15 and TRBJ2-1, with 12 bases aligning to TRBD2. The CDR3 has 20 residues. Germline V gene data show CDR1 as LNHNV and CDR2 as YYDKDF (reference sequence). Trimming removed 0 bases from V and 0 bases from J; junction bases left unmatched: 9. CDR3 region: CATSRERGLAGIRSYNEQFF. Written as DNA, the CDR3 is TGTGCCACCAGCAGAGAGCGCGGACTAGCGGGGATACGCTCCTACAATGAGCAGTTCTTC.

The rearrangement links TRBV27 to TRBJ2-7; D perhaps matches TRBD2 (6 bases). V lost 9 bases to trimming and J lost 3 bases, with 9 bases between them. In germline, CDR1 is MNHEY, CDR2 SMNVEV (reference sequence). This CDR3 is built from 11 residues. The CDR3, as DNA: TGTGCCAGACAGGACTACTACGAGCAGTACTTC. Translating gives CARQDYYEQYF.